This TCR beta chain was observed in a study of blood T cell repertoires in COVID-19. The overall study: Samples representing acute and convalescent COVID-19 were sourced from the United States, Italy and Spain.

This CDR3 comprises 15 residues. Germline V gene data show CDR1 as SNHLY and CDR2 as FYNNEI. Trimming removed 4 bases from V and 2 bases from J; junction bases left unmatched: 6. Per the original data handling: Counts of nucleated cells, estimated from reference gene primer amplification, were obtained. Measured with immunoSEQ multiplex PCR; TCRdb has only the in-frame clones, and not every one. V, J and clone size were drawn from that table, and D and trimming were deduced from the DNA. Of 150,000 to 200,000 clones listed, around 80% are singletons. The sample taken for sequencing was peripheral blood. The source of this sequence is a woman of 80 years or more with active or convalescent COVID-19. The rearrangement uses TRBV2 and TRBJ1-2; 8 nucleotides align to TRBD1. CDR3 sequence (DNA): TGTGCCAGCAGTGGATGGACAGGGCCCAACTATGGCTACACCTTC. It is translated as CASSGWTGPNYGYTF. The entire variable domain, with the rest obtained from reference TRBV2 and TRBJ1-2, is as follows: EPEVTQTPSHQVTQMGQEVILRCVPISNHLYFYWYRQILGQKVEFLVSFYNNEISEKSEIFDDQFSVERPDGSNFTLKIRSTKLEDSAMYFCASSGWTGPNYGYTFGSGTRLTVV.